One and the same sample provided the 27 T cell receptor beta chains below, sequenced in a study of identical twins. TCRdb re-called the 5' RACE reads with MiXCR, one entry per CDR3 protein. The repertoire holds over 600,000 distinct CDR3 sequences, with 21% as singletons. Separately, the same data were catalogued under a study of T cells expressing NK-cell markers.

Sequenced: PBMCs. These receptors all stem from a woman aged 18 to 35 in good health.

The chain couples TRBV20-1 to TRBJ2-1; TRBD2 matches 9 bases. The germline V gene encodes CDR1 DFQATT and CDR2 SNEGSKA (reference sequence). This CDR3 region has 15 residues. V lost 4 bases to trimming and J lost 8 bases; unmatched junction nucleotides: 12. CDR3 residues: CSAKRGSGGIDEQFF. As DNA, the CDR3 is TGCAGTGCTAAGAGGGGTAGCGGGGGAATCGATGAGCAGTTCTTC.

This clonotype was recorded a few times. The chain has TRBV7-3 and TRBJ1-1; no clear D. The CDR3 totals 15 residues. Germline V gene data show CDR1 as SGHTA and CDR2 as FQGTGA. The germline V and J ends were trimmed by 2 bases and 5 bases, with 15 bases remaining between them. The chain's CDR3 is CASSLAGGRTTEAFF. DNA of the CDR3: TGTGCCAGCAGCTTAGCCGGAGGGCGGACGACTGAAGCTTTCTTT.

The chain carries TRBV20-1 and TRBJ2-3; no firm D call. The germline gives CDR1 DFQATT, CDR2 SNEGSKA (reference sequence). The CDR3 extends over 13 amino acids. Between the trimmed V and J ends, which lost 2 bases and 2 bases, there was a span of 8 bases. The CDR3 DNA sequence: TGCAGTGCTAGACTCCAGCCCACAGATACGCAGTATTTT. Translated, it gives CSARLQPTDTQYF.

The rearrangement uses TRBV9 and TRBJ2-5; 8 bases match TRBD1. CDR3 size: 14 residues. Germline loops: CDR1 SGDLS, CDR2 YYNGEE. V dropped 2 bases and J dropped 4; count of bases not matched to a gene: 4. The CDR3 coding sequence is TGTGCCAGCAGCGTTGGACAGGGAAGAGAGACCCAGTACTTC. Translated, it gives CASSVGQGRETQYF.

Many counts were recorded for this clonotype. CDR3 DNA sequence: TGTGCCAGCAGCCGCGAGGGCCGCTACAATGAGCAGTTCTTC. Translated: CASSREGRYNEQFF. The chain has TRBV6-1 and TRBJ2-1; weak D call: TRBD2 (5 bases). The V gene's germline CDR1 is MNHNS and CDR2 SASEGT. CDR3 size: 14 residues. Trimming took off 6 bases at V and 3 bases at J, with 12 bases between the two ends.

The chain has TRBV20-1 and TRBJ1-1; 7 bases line up with TRBD1. Trimming cost V 3 bases and J 6 bases; bases outside gene matches: 4. Germline lookup yields CDR1 DFQATT and CDR2 SNEGSKA (reference sequence). The CDR3 covers 12 residues. CDR3 residues: CSARNRGPEAFF. Written as DNA, the CDR3 is TGCAGTGCTAGGAACAGGGGTCCTGAAGCTTTCTTT.

The chain recombines TRBV4-3 with TRBJ2-3; D not certain. V lost 1 base and J 4 bases, leaving 9 bases between the germline ends. The CDR3 is 14 amino acids. Germline CDR1 and CDR2: LGHNA and YSLEER. CDR3 residues: CASSQGPGPDTQYF. The CDR3 nucleotides read TGCGCCAGCAGCCAAGGTCCAGGACCAGATACGCAGTATTTT.

This clonotype was counted between two and nine times. V and J are TRBV20-1 and TRBJ2-1; TRBD2 matches 7 bases. Trimming at V came to 3 bases and at J to 6 bases, leaving 8 bases not matched to a gene. Looked up from germline, CDR1 is DFQATT and CDR2 is SNEGSKA (reference sequence). The CDR3 is 14 residues long. The CDR3 bases are TGCAGTGCTAGTGTGGGGACTACCATCAATGAGCAGTTCTTC. Translation: CSASVGTTINEQFF.

The rearrangement links TRBV18 to TRBJ2-1; D possibly corresponds to TRBD2 (6 bases). V lost 0 bases, J lost 8 bases, and 17 bases lay in between. The CDR3 totals 16 residues. CDR1 and CDR2 from the germline V gene are KGHSH and LQKENI. The CDR3 spells CASSPPTRVVVHEQFF. Here the CDR3 DNA reads TGTGCCAGCTCACCACCGACTAGGGTAGTAGTCCATGAGCAGTTCTTC.

J is TRBJ2-1 and V is TRBV20-1; TRBD2 matches at 9 bases. CDR3 length: 17 amino acids. The junction had 15 bases not matched to a gene; V was cut back by 0 bases and J by 9 bases. In germline, CDR1 is DFQATT, CDR2 SNEGSKA (reference sequence). CDR3 DNA sequence: TGCAGTGCTAGAGACCCCCCAGGAGCGGGGGGTGAAGGTGAGCAGTTCTTC. This codes for CSARDPPGAGGEGEQFF.

A few counts support this clonotype. V usage is TRBV13 and J usage is TRBJ2-3, with 10 bases matching TRBD2. CDR1 and CDR2 (germline): PRHDT, FYEKMQ (reference sequence). The CDR3 has 18 amino acids. V lost 1 base to trimming and J lost 6 bases; unmatched junction nucleotides: 13. CDR3: CASSLAPLAGESADTQYF. The CDR3 coding sequence is TGTGCCAGCAGCTTAGCCCCCCTAGCGGGGGAATCGGCTGATACGCAGTATTTT.

The chain carries TRBV6-2 or TRBV6-3 and TRBJ1-1; D uncertain. The germline V gene has CDR1 MNHEY and CDR2 SVGEGT. The CDR3 is 12 residues long. Between the trimmed V and J ends, which lost 5 bases and 7 bases, there was a span of 11 bases. In DNA, the CDR3 is TGTGCCAGCAGTGGCAGGCTGCTTGAAGCTTTCTTT. Protein: CASSGRLLEAFF.

This clonotype was recorded a few times. The chain is built from TRBV9 and TRBJ1-1, with D perhaps matching TRBD1 (6 bases). Trimming took 7 bases from V and 2 from J, leaving 21 bases between them. From germline, CDR1 is SGDLS and CDR2 YYNGEE. The CDR3 is 16 residues long. The CDR3 reads CASGAGVTGRNTEAFF. The CDR3 DNA follows: TGTGCCAGCGGAGCAGGGGTCACCGGCAGAAACACTGAAGCTTTCTTT.

The V gene is TRBV5-1, the J gene TRBJ2-5, with D perhaps matching TRBD1 or TRBD2 (5 bases each). The germline V gene encodes CDR1 SGHRS and CDR2 YFSETQ. CDR3 length equals 15 residues. V lost 4 bases and J lost 0, with 13 bases in between. The CDR3 DNA reads as TGCGCCAGCAGCCAGGGAGATATGTACCAAGAGACCCAGTACTTC. This translates into CASSQGDMYQETQYF.

This clonotype turned up a few times. The chain joins TRBV4-2 to TRBJ2-7, with unresolved D. There are 13 residues in the CDR3. Deletions cut 0 bases from V and 5 bases from J, with 8 bases between. The germline gives CDR1 LGHNA, CDR2 YNFKEQ. The CDR3 loop reads CASSQEVVDEQYF. The CDR3 nucleotides read TGTGCCAGCAGCCAAGAAGTGGTTGACGAGCAGTACTTC.

This clonotype appeared once. The chain couples TRBV24-1 to TRBJ2-2, with D possibly matching TRBD2 (6 bases). Germline values: CDR1 KGHDR, CDR2 SFDVKD. The CDR3 covers 20 residues. V shed 9 bases and J shed 3 bases, with 31 bases lying between them. CDR3 loop: CATQKKIQFAGRRYTGELFF. CDR3 DNA sequence: TGTGCCACCCAAAAGAAAATCCAATTCGCAGGGAGGAGGTACACCGGGGAGCTGTTTTTT.

V gene TRBV29-1 combines with J gene TRBJ2-5, with 7 bases identical to TRBD1. The CDR3 loop spans 12 amino acids. Germline V gives CDR1 SQVTM, CDR2 ANQGSEA. Trimming cost V 7 bases and J 4 bases; bases outside gene matches: 6. The CDR3 DNA is TGCAGCGCGGGACAGCTTCCAGAGACCCAGTACTTC. It specifies CSAGQLPETQYF.

The table lists this clonotype with a few counts. V gene TRBV20-1 combines with J gene TRBJ2-1; D gene unclear. V lost 5 bases and J 0 bases, leaving 14 bases between the germline ends. The V gene's germline CDR1 is DFQATT and CDR2 SNEGSKA (reference sequence). This CDR3 contains 15 residues. CDR3 loop: CSAPLSVSSYNEQFF. The CDR3 nucleotides are TGCAGTGCTCCCCTGTCGGTTAGCTCCTACAATGAGCAGTTCTTC.

This clonotype was picked up one time. The J gene is TRBJ2-7, the V gene TRBV20-1; no clear D. Trimming shortened V by 3 bases and J by 2 bases, and 17 bases separated the two germline ends. Germline loops: CDR1 DFQATT, CDR2 SNEGSKA (reference sequence). This CDR3 is 15 amino acids long. Here the CDR3 DNA reads TGCAGTGCTAGTAACAGACAACAGCAAACCTACGAGCAGTACTTC. Encoded protein: CSASNRQQQTYEQYF.

A few counts support this clonotype. The V call is TRBV20-1, the J call TRBJ2-2; 13 bases align to TRBD2. Germline-derived CDR1 and CDR2 are DFQATT and SNEGSKA (reference sequence). The CDR3 is made up of 16 amino acids. Trimming took 3 bases from V and 3 from J; bases not matched to a gene: 4. The CDR3 sequence is CSARRGLAGDTGELFF. The DNA for the CDR3 is TGCAGTGCTAGGCGCGGACTAGCGGGGGACACCGGGGAGCTGTTTTTT.

This clonotype has just a few counts. The V and J genes are TRBV12-3 or TRBV12-4 and TRBJ2-5; 9 positions agree with TRBD2. The CDR3 has 15 amino acids. The V gene end was trimmed by 5 bases and the J gene end by 7 bases; junction bases not matched to a gene: 11. CDR3 amino acids: CASSPATSGRMTQYF. DNA for the CDR3: TGTGCCAGCAGTCCAGCGACTAGCGGACGTATGACCCAGTACTTC.

The V call is TRBV9, the J call TRBJ2-2; D remains unclear. The CDR3 sequence is 11 residues long. Germline V gene data show CDR1 as SGDLS and CDR2 as YYNGEE. V was shortened by 4 bases and J by 7 bases, with 5 bases between the two germline ends. In DNA form, the CDR3 reads TGTGCCAGCAGCCGTGTCGGGGAGCTGTTTTTT. Translation gives CASSRVGELFF.

V usage is TRBV6-5 and J usage is TRBJ2-7, with D possibly TRBD1 on 5 matching bases. CDR1 and CDR2 (germline): MNHEY, SVGAGI. The germline V and J ends were trimmed by 2 bases and 9 bases, with 17 bases remaining between them. The CDR3 is 14 residues long. CDR3 region: CASSYKAATVGQYF. The CDR3 DNA sequence: TGTGCCAGCAGTTACAAGGCAGCGACAGTGGGGCAGTACTTC.

This clonotype was detected only a few times. The chain carries TRBV10-3 and TRBJ2-3; a possible D gene is TRBD2 (6 bases). Germline loops: CDR1 ENHRY, CDR2 SYGVKD. CDR3 length equals 15 residues. Trimming took 3 bases from V and 0 from J, leaving 10 bases between them. Written as DNA, the CDR3 is TGTGCCATCAGTGATTGGGGGACTAGCACAGATACGCAGTATTTT. It codes for CAISDWGTSTDTQYF.

This clonotype was counted only a few times. The V gene is TRBV7-2, the J gene TRBJ1-5; 7 bases are shared with TRBD1. CDR3 size: 15 residues. V shed 4 bases and J 3 bases; nucleotides not matched to a gene: 6. CDR1 and CDR2 from the germline V gene are SGHTA and FQGNSA. In DNA form, the CDR3 reads TGTGCCAGCAGCTCAGGGGGTAGGGTCAATCAGCCCCAGCATTTT. Protein: CASSSGGRVNQPQHF.

This clonotype was counted only a few times. The chain recombines TRBV20-1 with TRBJ2-7; 8 bases are shared with TRBD1. The CDR3 spans 12 residues. Germline V lookup: CDR1 DFQATT, CDR2 SNEGSKA (reference sequence). Losses at the gene ends were 4 bases for V and 2 bases for J; bases not matched to a gene: 1. The CDR3 is CSAKTGAYEQYF. CDR3 nucleotide sequence: TGCAGTGCTAAGACAGGGGCCTACGAGCAGTACTTC.

The V gene is TRBV6-1, the J gene TRBJ1-2, with a possible D match to TRBD1 (5 bases). Germline V gene sequence: CDR1 MNHNS, CDR2 SASEGT. The V end lost 5 bases, the J end lost 0 bases, and 13 bases lay between the germline ends. The CDR3 length is 15 residues. CDR3 amino acids: CASSLRDRSNYGYTF. For the CDR3, the DNA is TGTGCCAGCAGTCTCCGGGACCGATCTAACTATGGCTACACCTTC.